The clone carrying this TCR beta chain was counted ten times or more. As yet, its antigen is unknown. Synthesis of cDNA used 5'RACE (with 10-nucleotide random UMIs). TCRdb called the 5' RACE reads again in MiXCR, with one record for every CDR3 protein. The data show around 40,000 distinct CDR3 sequences, about 13% seen once. These data belong to a study of neurological immune-mediated disorders. Whole-study findings and limits: CDR3 amino acid sequences of expanded clones were not shared across subjects, a result suggesting private repertoires in all groups. Healthy controls had more TCR clonal expansion than multiple sclerosis, which showed the least, whereas HTLV-1-associated myelopathy showed the most.

Healthy controls consisted of blood bank volunteers in Maryland, USA. Sequencing input: PBMCs. The receptor was isolated from a female donor in good health.

CDR3 sequence: CASSRGGGYTSEAFF. CDR3 sequence (DNA): TGTGCCAGCAGTCGGGGGGGCGGATACACTTCTGAAGCTTTCTTT. The chain couples TRBV11-3 to TRBJ1-1; a possible D gene is TRBD1 (6 bases). The germline V gene has CDR1 SGHNT and CDR2 YENEEA. This CDR3 has 15 amino acids. V shed 6 bases and J shed 6 bases, with 20 bases lying between them.